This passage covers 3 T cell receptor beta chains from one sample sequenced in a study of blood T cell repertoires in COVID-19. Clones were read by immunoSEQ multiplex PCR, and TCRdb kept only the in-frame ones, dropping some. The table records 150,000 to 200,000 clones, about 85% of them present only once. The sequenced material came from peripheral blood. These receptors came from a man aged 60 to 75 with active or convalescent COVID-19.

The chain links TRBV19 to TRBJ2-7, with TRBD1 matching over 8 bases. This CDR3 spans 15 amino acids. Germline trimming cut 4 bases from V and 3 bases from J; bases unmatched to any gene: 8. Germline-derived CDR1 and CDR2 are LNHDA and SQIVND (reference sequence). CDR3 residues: CASSTTGGRSYEQYF. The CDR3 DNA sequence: TGTGCCAGTAGTACAACAGGGGGAAGAAGCTACGAGCAGTACTTC.

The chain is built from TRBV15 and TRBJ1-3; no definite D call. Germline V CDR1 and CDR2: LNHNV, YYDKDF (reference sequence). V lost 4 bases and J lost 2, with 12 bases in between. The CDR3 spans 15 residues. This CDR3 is CATSTVYLPGNTIYF. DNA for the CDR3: TGTGCCACCAGCACGGTGTACCTCCCTGGAAACACCATATATTTT. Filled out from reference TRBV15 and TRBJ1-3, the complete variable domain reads DAMVIQNPRYQVTQFGKPVTLSCSQTLNHNVMYWYQQKSSQAPKLLFHYYDKDFNNEADTPDNFQSRRPNTSFCFLDIRSPGLGDTAMYLCATSTVYLPGNTIYFGEGSWLTVV.

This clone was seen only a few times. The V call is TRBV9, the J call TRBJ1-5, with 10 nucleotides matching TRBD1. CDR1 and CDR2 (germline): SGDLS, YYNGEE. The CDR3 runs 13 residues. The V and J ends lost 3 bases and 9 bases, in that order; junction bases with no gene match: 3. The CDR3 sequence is CASSDRTGGPQHF. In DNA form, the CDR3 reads TGTGCCAGCAGCGACAGGACAGGGGGGCCCCAGCATTTT.